A single sample is the source of the 23 T cell receptor beta chains below, sequenced in a study of T-cell memory formation after mild COVID-19. One entry per CDR3 protein, called by TCRdb with MiXCR from the 5' RACE reads. The table shows roughly 200,000 distinct CDR3 sequences, with more than 15% occurring only once. Material for sequencing was PBMCs or a T cell subset sorted from them (not recorded which). The receptors come from an adult woman who had mild COVID-19 (a few samples of this study predate the infection). Cell type and time point are not known.

The CDR3 spells CSARGQGIYEQYF. The CDR3 DNA follows: TGCAGTGCTAGAGGACAGGGGATCTACGAGCAGTACTTC. The rearrangement uses TRBV20-1 and TRBJ2-7; TRBD1 matches 8 bases. V shed 1 base and J 3 bases; nucleotides not matched to a gene: 2. There are 13 residues in the CDR3. The V gene's germline CDR1 is DFQATT and CDR2 SNEGSKA (reference sequence).

The chain employs TRBV12-3 or TRBV12-4 and TRBJ2-6; no reliable D call. V was clipped by 6 bases and J by 0 bases, with 6 bases between them. This CDR3 is built from 14 residues. The CDR3 DNA sequence: TGTGCCAGCAGCTCAATCTCTGGGGCCAACGTCCTGACTTTC. Its translation is CASSSISGANVLTF.

This chain uses TRBV19 with TRBJ2-7; D is undetermined. This CDR3 spans 15 amino acids. CDR1 and CDR2 (germline): LNHDA, SQIVND (reference sequence). Trimming left V 3 bases short and J 0 bases short, with 12 bases between. CDR3 loop: CASSINSLGSYEQYF. Here the CDR3 DNA reads TGTGCCAGTAGTATTAATTCTCTGGGCTCCTACGAGCAGTACTTC.

This clonotype was counted between two and nine times. V is TRBV5-1 and J is TRBJ1-4; the match to TRBD1 covers 10 bases. Germline V gene lookup returns CDR1 SGHRS and CDR2 YFSETQ. The V and J ends lost 7 bases and 8 bases, in that order; junction bases with no gene match: 8. There are 14 residues in the CDR3. In DNA, the CDR3 is TGCGCCAGCGCAGGGACAGGGGTCCGCGAAAAACTGTTTTTT. This sequence encodes CASAGTGVREKLFF.

This chain uses TRBV3-1 with TRBJ2-1, with D perhaps being TRBD1 or TRBD2 (5 bases each). The CDR3 spans 15 residues. Trimming left V 4 bases short and J 9 bases short, with 19 bases between. Germline-derived CDR1 and CDR2 are LGHDT and YNNKEL (reference sequence). CDR3 coding DNA: TGTGCCAGCAGCCTAGCGCGCACCGGACACATTGAGCAGTTCTTC. It is translated as CASSLARTGHIEQFF.

This clonotype was observed a few times. The V gene is TRBV7-6, the J gene TRBJ1-3, with D perhaps TRBD1 (6 bases). The V gene lost 6 bases and the J gene lost 0 bases, with 21 bases spanning the gap. The CDR3 consists of 18 residues. CDR1 is SGHVS, CDR2 FNYEAQ, per germline. CDR3 sequence (DNA): TGTGCCAGCAGGGAAGGGGGGGGACCGGACGGCTCTGGAAACACCATATATTTT. Translation: CASREGGGPDGSGNTIYF.

The sample holds a few counts of this clonotype. The chain recombines TRBV5-1 with TRBJ2-2; D perhaps matches TRBD2 (5 bases). Trimming left V 0 bases short and J 7 bases short, with 13 bases between. The CDR3 is made up of 15 amino acids. Germline V gives CDR1 SGHRS, CDR2 YFSETQ. CDR3 region: CASSLAANGVGELFF. The CDR3 DNA is TGCGCCAGCAGCTTGGCGGCGAACGGGGTCGGGGAGCTGTTTTTT.

The chain joins TRBV7-3 to TRBJ2-5; D not certain. Germline CDR1 and CDR2: SGHTA and FQGTGA. The V gene lost 1 base and the J gene lost 13 bases, with 16 bases spanning the gap. CDR3 length: 13 amino acids. This CDR3 is CASSLMVPPPLYF. The CDR3 DNA reads as TGTGCCAGCAGCTTAATGGTCCCCCCCCCCTTGTACTTC.

This clonotype was detected a few times. The rearrangement uses TRBV5-4 and TRBJ1-1; TRBD1 agrees at 8 bases. Unmatched junction bases numbered 9, after V lost 4 bases and J lost 10 bases. The CDR3 contains 13 residues. CDR1 is SGHNT and CDR2 is YYREEE in the germline V gene (reference sequence). CDR3 protein: CASSAGQEDRAFF. The CDR3 DNA is TGTGCCAGCAGCGCGGGACAGGAGGATAGAGCTTTCTTT.

This clonotype was found a few times. This chain joins TRBV3-1 and TRBJ2-1; TRBD2 agrees at 10 bases. The CDR3 is 18 residues long. Unmatched junction bases numbered 18, after V lost 4 bases and J lost 9 bases. Germline-derived CDR1 and CDR2 are LGHDT and YNNKEL (reference sequence). The CDR3 DNA sequence: TGTGCCAGCAGCCCCCGGAGCGGGGGGGCCGTCCTTGACGGTGAGCAGTTCTTC. The encoded protein is CASSPRSGGAVLDGEQFF.

This clonotype is a singleton in its sample. This rearrangement joins TRBV7-9 to TRBJ1-2; D ambiguous. Germline V gene data show CDR1 as SEHNR and CDR2 as FQNEAQ (reference sequence). V lost 4 bases to trimming and J lost 8 bases, with 14 bases between them. This CDR3 is 13 amino acids long. The CDR3, as DNA: TGTGCCAGCAGCTCAGAGGCCCGAGGGGGCTACACCTTC. It encodes CASSSEARGGYTF.

This clonotype has a handful of counts. V usage is TRBV4-2 and J usage is TRBJ2-2; 12 bases agree with TRBD2. The CDR3 covers 17 residues. Trimming removed 3 bases from V and 2 bases from J; junction bases left unmatched: 4. The germline CDR1 and CDR2 sequences are LGHNA and YNFKEQ. The chain's CDR3 is CASSQASGRDNTGELFF. In DNA form, the CDR3 reads TGTGCCAGCAGCCAGGCTAGCGGGAGGGATAACACCGGGGAGCTGTTTTTT.

This clonotype has more than one count but fewer than ten. This rearrangement joins TRBV7-2 to TRBJ2-3; 8 bases map to TRBD2. This CDR3 region has 16 residues. The V segment lost 1 base and the J segment 7 bases; nucleotides outside the gene matches: 10. CDR1 and CDR2 from the germline V gene are SGHTA and FQGNSA. This CDR3 is CASSLGAGRGANTQYF. CDR3 nucleotide sequence: TGTGCCAGCAGCTTAGGGGCAGGGCGGGGGGCTAATACGCAGTATTTT.

This clonotype was picked up a small number of times. The rearrangement links TRBV10-3 to TRBJ1-2, with 7 bases matching TRBD1. The V and J ends lost 6 bases and 8 bases, in that order; junction bases with no gene match: 6. This CDR3 is 12 amino acids long. Per the germline V gene, CDR1 is ENHRY and CDR2 is SYGVKD. In nucleotides, the CDR3 is TGTGCCATCAGCGATTACAGGGGAGGCTACACCTTC. The encoded protein is CAISDYRGGYTF.

V and J are TRBV6-5 and TRBJ2-1; D gene ambiguous. The CDR3 is made up of 12 amino acids. Germline V gene sequence: CDR1 MNHEY, CDR2 SVGAGI. Trimming cost V 7 bases and J 5 bases, with 9 bases left between them. CDR3: CASIAPHNEQFF. CDR3 sequence (DNA): TGTGCCAGCATTGCCCCCCACAATGAGCAGTTCTTC.

Concerning this clonotype: This may be a read error, as it is one base from a much larger clone. The gene calls are TRBV7-9 and TRBJ2-3, with TRBD2 matching over 7 bases. The J segment lost 1 base and the V segment lost 5 bases, leaving 6 bases of the junction unmatched. CDR3 length: 15 residues. Germline V CDR1 and CDR2: SEHNR, FQNEAQ (reference sequence). CDR3: CASSLLAVGTDTQYF. In DNA form, the CDR3 reads TGTGCCAGCAGCCTCCTAGCGGTAGGCACAGATACGCAGTATTTT.

This clonotype has a handful of counts. The genes are TRBV5-1 and TRBJ2-2; TRBD1 might be the D (6 bases). The CDR3 consists of 14 residues. V dropped 0 bases and J dropped 5 bases, with 8 bases sitting between them. From germline, CDR1 is SGHRS and CDR2 YFSETQ. This CDR3 reads CASSLDRETGELFF. As DNA, the CDR3 is TGCGCCAGCAGCTTGGACAGGGAGACCGGGGAGCTGTTTTTT.

This clonotype was detected a few times. The gene calls are TRBV5-1 and TRBJ2-2, with 9 nucleotides matching TRBD2. After removal of 2 bases from V and 5 bases from J, the junction contained 7 bases not matched to a gene. CDR1 and CDR2 (germline): SGHRS, YFSETQ. The CDR3 runs 16 residues. The CDR3 loop is CASSFRIAGVTGELFF. The CDR3 region has the DNA TGCGCCAGCAGCTTCCGGATAGCGGGAGTTACCGGGGAGCTGTTTTTT.

This clonotype was seen a few times. The chain uses TRBV5-1 and TRBJ1-2, with 8 bases identical to TRBD1. The CDR3 loop spans 15 amino acids. CDR1 is SGHRS, CDR2 YFSETQ, per germline. V shed 0 bases and J 6 bases; nucleotides not matched to a gene: 7. The CDR3 is CASSLAPGGVDGYTF. As DNA, the CDR3 is TGCGCCAGCAGCTTGGCTCCAGGGGGCGTGGATGGCTACACCTTC.

This chain connects TRBV7-2 to TRBJ2-5; D perhaps matches TRBD1 (6 bases). V shed 5 bases and J shed 9 bases, with 10 bases lying between them. The CDR3 totals 11 residues. From germline, CDR1 is SGHTA and CDR2 FQGNSA. The CDR3 DNA reads TGTGCCAGCAGCCTTACAGGGTCCCAGTACTTC. Translated, it gives CASSLTGSQYF.

The chain joins TRBV7-9 to TRBJ2-7, with D uncertain. The CDR3 covers 17 residues. V shed 5 bases and J shed 1 base, with 21 bases lying between them. Germline CDR1 is SEHNR and CDR2 is FQNEAQ (reference sequence). In nucleotides, the CDR3 is TGTGCCAGCAGCACACCCCAAAATGAGGATAGTTCCTACGAGCAGTACTTC. Translating gives CASSTPQNEDSSYEQYF.

This clonotype came up many times. The chain couples TRBV20-1 to TRBJ2-1; maybe TRBD2 (5 bases). From germline, CDR1 is DFQATT and CDR2 SNEGSKA (reference sequence). Trimming took off 7 bases at V and 2 bases at J, with 15 bases between the two ends. This CDR3 has 14 amino acids. The CDR3 bases are TGCAGTGGTGACCCCCGAGCGGCCTACAATGAGCAGTTCTTC. As protein: CSGDPRAAYNEQFF.

This clonotype counts as medium-sized. This chain connects TRBV7-2 to TRBJ2-1, with 10 bases fitting TRBD2. The CDR3 extends over 15 amino acids. V trimming: 4 bases; J trimming: 4 bases; junction bases outside the gene matches: 4. Germline lookup yields CDR1 SGHTA and CDR2 FQGNSA. The CDR3 spells CASSSSGSTYNEQFF. The CDR3 DNA sequence: TGTGCCAGCAGCTCTAGCGGGAGTACTTACAATGAGCAGTTCTTC.